This TCR beta chain was sequenced for a study of blood T cell repertoires in COVID-19. Study at large: Whether acute or convalescent, the COVID-19 samples came from the United States, Italy and Spain.

This clone was seen only once. In the original processing: Cell counts per sample came from amplifying reference gene primers. Clones were read by immunoSEQ multiplex PCR, and TCRdb kept only the in-frame ones, dropping some. That table furnishes V, J and clone size, whereas the DNA furnished D and trimming. In the table there are tens of thousands of clones, 85% to 90% of which are singletons. Germline loops: CDR1 MDHEN, CDR2 SYDVKM. Trimming left V 1 base short and J 3 bases short, with 9 bases between. This CDR3 is 14 amino acids long. The sequenced sample was peripheral blood. The chain is built from TRBV28 and TRBJ1-2; no definite D call. This receptor was identified in a man at least 80 years old with acute or convalescent COVID-19. CDR3 region: CASSLSGSHYGYTF. CDR3 in DNA: TGTGCCAGCAGTTTATCGGGGAGTCACTATGGCTACACCTTC.